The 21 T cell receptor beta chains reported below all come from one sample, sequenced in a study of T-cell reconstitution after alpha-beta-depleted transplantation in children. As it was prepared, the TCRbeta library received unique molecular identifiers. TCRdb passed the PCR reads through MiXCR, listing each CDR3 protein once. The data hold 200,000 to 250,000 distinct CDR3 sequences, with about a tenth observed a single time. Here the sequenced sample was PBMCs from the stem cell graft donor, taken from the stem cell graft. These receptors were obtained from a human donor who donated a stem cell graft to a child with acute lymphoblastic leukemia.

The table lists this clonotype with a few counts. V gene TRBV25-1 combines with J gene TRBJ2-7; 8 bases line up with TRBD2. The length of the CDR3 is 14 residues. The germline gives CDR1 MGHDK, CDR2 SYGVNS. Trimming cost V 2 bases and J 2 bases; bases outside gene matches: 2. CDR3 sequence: CASSEPSGPYEQYF. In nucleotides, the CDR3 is TGTGCCAGCAGTGAACCTAGCGGGCCCTACGAGCAGTACTTC.

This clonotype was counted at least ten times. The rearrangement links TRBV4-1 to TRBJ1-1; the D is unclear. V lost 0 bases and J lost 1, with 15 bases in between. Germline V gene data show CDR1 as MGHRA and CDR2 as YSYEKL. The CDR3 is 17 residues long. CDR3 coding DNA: TGCGCCAGCAGCCAAGAATCGCCTCCGCTGACGAACACTGAAGCTTTCTTT. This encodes CASSQESPPLTNTEAFF.

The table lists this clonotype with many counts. CDR3 loop: CASSLGRTYEQYF. In nucleotides, the CDR3 is TGTGCCAGCAGCTTGGGCAGGACCTACGAGCAGTACTTC. The V and J genes are TRBV5-6 and TRBJ2-7, with D uncertain. V lost 0 bases, J lost 2 bases, and 6 bases lay in between. The CDR3 extends over 13 amino acids. Germline values: CDR1 SGHDT, CDR2 YYEEEE. The variable domain in full, completed from reference TRBV5-6 and TRBJ2-7, reads DAGVTQSPTHLIKTRGQQVTLRCSPKSGHDTVSWYQQALGQGPQFIFQYYEEEERQRGNFPDRFSGHQFPNYSSELNVNALLLGDSALYLCASSLGRTYEQYFGPGTRLTVT.

The CDR3, as DNA: TGTGCCAGCAGCTTAGGACGGGGGAAAAATGAAAAACTGTTTTTT. It codes for CASSLGRGKNEKLFF. The chain couples TRBV11-2 to TRBJ1-4; the D gene is possibly TRBD1 (5 bases). Looked up from germline, CDR1 is SGHAT and CDR2 is FQNNGV. CDR3 length equals 15 residues. V lost 1 base and J 5 bases, leaving 11 bases between the germline ends.

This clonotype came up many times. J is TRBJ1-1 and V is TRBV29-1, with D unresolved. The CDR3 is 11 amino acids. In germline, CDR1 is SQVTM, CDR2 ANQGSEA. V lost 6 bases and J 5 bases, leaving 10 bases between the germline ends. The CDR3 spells CSVAEGTEAFF. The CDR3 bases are TGCAGCGTCGCGGAAGGAACTGAAGCTTTCTTT.

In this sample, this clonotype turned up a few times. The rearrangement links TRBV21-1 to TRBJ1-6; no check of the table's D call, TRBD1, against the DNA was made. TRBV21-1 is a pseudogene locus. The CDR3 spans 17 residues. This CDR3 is CASTESTGVPYNSPLHF. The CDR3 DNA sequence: TGTGCCAGCACCGAGAGTACAGGGGTCCCCTATAATTCACCCCTCCACTTT.

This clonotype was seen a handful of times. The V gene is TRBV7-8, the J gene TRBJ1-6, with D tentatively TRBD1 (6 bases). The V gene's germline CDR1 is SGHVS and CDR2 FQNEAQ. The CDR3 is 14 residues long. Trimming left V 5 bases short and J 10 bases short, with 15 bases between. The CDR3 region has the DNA TGTGCCAGCAGCCTCAACAGGGTTGGCTCACCCCTCCACTTT. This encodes CASSLNRVGSPLHF.

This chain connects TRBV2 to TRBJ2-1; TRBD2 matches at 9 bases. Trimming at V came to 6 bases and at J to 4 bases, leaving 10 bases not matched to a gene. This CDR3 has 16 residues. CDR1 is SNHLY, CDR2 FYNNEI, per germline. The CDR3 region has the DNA TGTGCCAGCAGGACGTCTCTTAGCGGGGGTTACAATGAGCAGTTCTTC. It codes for CASRTSLSGGYNEQFF.

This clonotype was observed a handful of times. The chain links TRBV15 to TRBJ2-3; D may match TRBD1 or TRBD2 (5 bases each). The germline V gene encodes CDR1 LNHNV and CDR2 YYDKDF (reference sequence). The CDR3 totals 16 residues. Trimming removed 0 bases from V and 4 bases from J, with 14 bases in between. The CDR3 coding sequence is TGTGCCACCAGCAGAGATAGACCGGGGCTCGCAGATACGCAGTATTTT. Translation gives CATSRDRPGLADTQYF.

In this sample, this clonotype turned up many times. The CDR3 loop is CASSLEGTGELFF. CDR3 bases: TGCGCCAGCAGCTTAGAGGGCACCGGGGAGCTGTTTTTT. The chain joins TRBV5-1 to TRBJ2-2, with D perhaps TRBD2 (5 bases). Trimming left V 2 bases short and J 4 bases short, with 6 bases between. The CDR3 is 13 amino acids. Germline loops: CDR1 SGHRS, CDR2 YFSETQ.

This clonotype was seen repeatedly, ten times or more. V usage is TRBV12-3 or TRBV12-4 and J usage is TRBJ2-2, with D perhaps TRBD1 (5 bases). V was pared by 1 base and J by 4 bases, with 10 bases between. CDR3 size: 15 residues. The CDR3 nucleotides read TGTGCCAGCAGTTTAGGGCAGGGTGTCACCGGGGAGCTGTTTTTT. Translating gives CASSLGQGVTGELFF.

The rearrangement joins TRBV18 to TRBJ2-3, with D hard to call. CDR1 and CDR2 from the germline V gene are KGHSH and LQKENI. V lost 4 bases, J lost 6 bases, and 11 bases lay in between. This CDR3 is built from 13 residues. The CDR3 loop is CASSRPIEDTQYF. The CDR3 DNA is TGTGCCAGCTCACGCCCGATCGAGGATACGCAGTATTTT.

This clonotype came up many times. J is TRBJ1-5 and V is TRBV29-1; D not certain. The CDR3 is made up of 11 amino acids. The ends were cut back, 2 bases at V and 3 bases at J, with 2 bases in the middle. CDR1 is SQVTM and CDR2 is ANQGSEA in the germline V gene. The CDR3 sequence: CSVENNQPQHF. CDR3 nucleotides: TGCAGCGTTGAAAACAATCAGCCCCAGCATTTT.

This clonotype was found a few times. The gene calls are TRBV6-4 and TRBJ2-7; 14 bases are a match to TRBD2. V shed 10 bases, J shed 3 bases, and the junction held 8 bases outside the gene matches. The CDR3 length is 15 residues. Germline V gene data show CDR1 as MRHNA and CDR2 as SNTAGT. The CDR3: CAKPGLAGAFYEQYF. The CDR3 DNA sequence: TGTGCCAAGCCGGGACTAGCGGGGGCCTTCTACGAGCAGTACTTC.

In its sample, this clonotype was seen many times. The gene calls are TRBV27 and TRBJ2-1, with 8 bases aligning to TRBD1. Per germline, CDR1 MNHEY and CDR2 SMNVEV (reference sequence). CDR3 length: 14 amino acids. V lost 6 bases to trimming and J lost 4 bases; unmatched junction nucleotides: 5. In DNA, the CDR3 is TGTGCCAGCAGCCCAGGGGGCCCTTACAATGAGCAGTTCTTC. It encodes CASSPGGPYNEQFF.

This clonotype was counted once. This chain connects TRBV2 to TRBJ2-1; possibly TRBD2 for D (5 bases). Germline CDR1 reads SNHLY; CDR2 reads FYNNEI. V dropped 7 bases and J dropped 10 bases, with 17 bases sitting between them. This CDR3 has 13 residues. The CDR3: CASTWTGRREQFF. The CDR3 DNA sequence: TGTGCCAGCACTTGGACTGGCAGAAGGGAGCAGTTCTTC.

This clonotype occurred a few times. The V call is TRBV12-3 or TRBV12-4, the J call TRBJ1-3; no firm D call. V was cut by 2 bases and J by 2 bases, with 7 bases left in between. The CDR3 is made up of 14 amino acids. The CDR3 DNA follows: TGTGCCAGCAGTTTACTAGAGGCTGGAAACACCATATATTTT. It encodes CASSLLEAGNTIYF.

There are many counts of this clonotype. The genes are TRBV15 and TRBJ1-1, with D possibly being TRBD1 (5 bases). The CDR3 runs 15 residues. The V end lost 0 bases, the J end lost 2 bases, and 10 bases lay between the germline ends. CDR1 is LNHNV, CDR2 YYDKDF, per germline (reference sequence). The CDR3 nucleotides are TGTGCCACCAGCAGAGATCGGGGGGTAAACACTGAAGCTTTCTTT. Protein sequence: CATSRDRGVNTEAFF.

CDR3 region: CAISESTQAGSFFHEQYF. CDR3 in DNA: TGTGCCATCAGTGAGTCGACCCAAGCAGGGTCCTTCTTCCACGAGCAGTACTTC. The rearrangement joins TRBV10-3 to TRBJ2-7; TRBD1 is a possible D gene (5 bases). In germline, CDR1 is ENHRY, CDR2 SYGVKD. The CDR3 has 18 amino acids. Trimming left V 0 bases short and J 5 bases short, with 23 bases between.

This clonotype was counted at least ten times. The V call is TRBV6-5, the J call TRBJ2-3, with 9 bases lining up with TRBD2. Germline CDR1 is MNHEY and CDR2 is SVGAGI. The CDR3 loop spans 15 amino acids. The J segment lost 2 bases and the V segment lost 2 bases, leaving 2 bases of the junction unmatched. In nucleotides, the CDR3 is TGTGCCAGCAGTTACGTAGCGGGGGACACAGATACGCAGTATTTT. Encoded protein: CASSYVAGDTDTQYF.

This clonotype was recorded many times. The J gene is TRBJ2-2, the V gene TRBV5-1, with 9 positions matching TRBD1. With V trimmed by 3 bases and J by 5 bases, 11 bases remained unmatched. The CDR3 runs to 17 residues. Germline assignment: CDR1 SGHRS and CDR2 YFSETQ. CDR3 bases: TGCGCCAGCAGCTCTCTAACCGGGACAGGGCTTACCGGGGAGCTGTTTTTT. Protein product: CASSSLTGTGLTGELFF.